These 8 T cell receptor beta chains originate from one sample sequenced in a study of regulatory T cells in long-lasting Graves disease (dated by TCRdb to the early 2020s). Library preparation employed multiplex PCR. Sequencing used an Illumina HiSeq 4000. iRepertoire HTBI primers and Arm-PCR amplification of CDR3 regions were used to construct TCR beta libraries. The public reads were run again by TCRdb, first through fastp at Q25 and then through MiXCR, and only productive beta chains were kept. A single entry per CDR3 protein holds the most common genes and DNA from its merged rows. The sample yields approximately 480,000 distinct CDR3 sequences; 16% were counted once. Of the sample, 12% falls within the top ten clones. The time point label here, explained by the study, means: newly diagnosed GD, antithyroid drugs for less than 3 months. For both TCR sequencing and RNA sequencing, RNA was extracted from PBMCs using TRIzol.

The sample also formed part of further work on T cells in Graves' hyperthyroidism and ophthalmopathy.

The sequencing here drew on peripheral blood mononuclear cells (PBMCs), taken at new diagnosis, from a patient treated with antithyroid drugs. These receptors all stem from a man in his forties with Graves disease. Donor details come from another sample of the same person, matched by shared clones.

This chain connects TRBV5-1 to TRBJ1-4, with a possible D match to TRBD1 (5 bases). The CDR3 totals 18 residues. Deletions cut 1 base from V and 0 bases from J, with 16 bases between. CDR1 is SGHRS and CDR2 is YFSETQ in the germline V gene. CDR3 in amino acids: CASSLIPGRIATNEKLFF. For the CDR3, the DNA is TGCGCCAGCAGCTTGATACCGGGACGGATTGCAACTAATGAAAAACTGTTTTTT. The whole variable domain, filled in from reference TRBV5-1 and TRBJ1-4, reads KAGVTQTPRYLIKTRGQQVTLSCSPISGHRSVSWYQQTPGQGLQFLFEYFSETQRNKGNFPGRFSGRQFSNSRSEMNVSTLELGDSALYLCASSLIPGRIATNEKLFFGSGTQLSVL.

The rearrangement links TRBV12-3 or TRBV12-4 to TRBJ2-2; D gene uncertain. CDR3 length: 14 residues. With 7 bases removed from V and 6 bases from J, the gap between germline ends came to 15 bases. The CDR3 is CASTLRRLSGELFF. In DNA, the CDR3 is TGTGCCAGCACCCTTAGGCGCTTATCCGGGGAGCTGTTTTTT.

This clonotype appeared many times. The rearrangement joins TRBV3-1 to TRBJ1-5; D gene uncertain. CDR3 length: 14 residues. CDR1 is LGHDT and CDR2 is YNNKEL in the germline V gene (reference sequence). V was pared by 4 bases and J by 3 bases, with 10 bases between. Here the CDR3 DNA reads TGTGCCAGCAGCCTAGACGTCTACAATCAGCCCCAGCATTTT. Amino acid sequence: CASSLDVYNQPQHF.

The CDR3 reads CASSYSGTEYGYTF. The CDR3 DNA sequence: TGTGCCAGCAGTTACTCCGGGACAGAGTATGGCTACACCTTC. This chain links TRBV6-2 or TRBV6-3 with TRBJ1-2; 7 nucleotides agree with TRBD1. V shed 0 bases, J shed 5 bases, and the junction held 3 bases outside the gene matches. Per the germline V gene, CDR1 is MNHEY and CDR2 is SVGEGT. The length of the CDR3 is 14 residues.

This clonotype was recorded at least ten times. The chain has TRBV7-8 and TRBJ2-5; 11 bases align to TRBD2. Trimming took 3 bases from V and 1 from J; bases not matched to a gene: 7. This CDR3 contains 17 residues. Germline loops: CDR1 SGHVS, CDR2 FQNEAQ. DNA for the CDR3: TGTGCCAGCAGCTTCCGACTAGCGGGGAGGGGCCAAGAGACCCAGTACTTC. Translation: CASSFRLAGRGQETQYF.

This clonotype was counted ten times or more. The chain links TRBV30 to TRBJ2-1; 12 nucleotides line up with TRBD2. The junction had 4 bases not matched to a gene; V was cut back by 0 bases and J by 7 bases. This CDR3 has 15 residues. Germline V lookup: CDR1 GTSNPN, CDR2 SVGIG (reference sequence). CDR3 residues: CAWSVVLAGGNEQFF. The CDR3 nucleotides read TGTGCCTGGAGTGTGGTACTAGCGGGAGGAAATGAGCAGTTCTTC.

Points on this clonotype: This probably arose from a read error, given a far larger clone one base away. The chain couples TRBV28 to TRBJ2-1, with 9 bases matching TRBD1. The J call may be incorrect, as the DNA end agrees better with TRBJ2-5. There are 14 residues in the CDR3. Germline V gene data show CDR1 as MDHEN and CDR2 as SYDVKM. The CDR3 reads CASSPPQGAETQYF. CDR3 in DNA: TGTGCCAGCAGTCCCCCACAGGGGGCAGAGACCCAGTACTTC.

This clonotype was detected only a few times. The rearrangement joins TRBV2 to TRBJ1-2; D gene ambiguous. CDR3 length: 13 residues. Trimming took off 4 bases at V and 6 bases at J, with 12 bases between the two ends. Germline CDR1 SNHLY, CDR2 FYNNEI. The CDR3 DNA is TGTGCCAGCAGTGCGGGCAGGTTTAATGGCTACACCTTC. Its translation: CASSAGRFNGYTF.